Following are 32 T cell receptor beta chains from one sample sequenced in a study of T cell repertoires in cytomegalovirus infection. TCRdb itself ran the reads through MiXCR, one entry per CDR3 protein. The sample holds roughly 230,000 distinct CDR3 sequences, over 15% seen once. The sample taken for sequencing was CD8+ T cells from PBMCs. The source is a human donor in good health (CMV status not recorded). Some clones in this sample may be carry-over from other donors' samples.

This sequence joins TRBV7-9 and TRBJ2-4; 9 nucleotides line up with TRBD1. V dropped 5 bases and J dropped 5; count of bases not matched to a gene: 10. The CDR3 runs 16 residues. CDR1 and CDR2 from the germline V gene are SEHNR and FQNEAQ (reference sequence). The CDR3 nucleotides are TGTGCCAGCAGCCCCCCGGACAGGGGCTTTCAAAACATTCAGTACTTC. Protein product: CASSPPDRGFQNIQYF.

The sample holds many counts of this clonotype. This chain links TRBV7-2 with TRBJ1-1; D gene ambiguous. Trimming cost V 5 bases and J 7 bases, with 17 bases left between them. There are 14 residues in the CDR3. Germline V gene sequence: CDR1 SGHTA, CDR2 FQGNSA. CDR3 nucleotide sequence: TGTGCCAGCAGCCGCGCTCAACGGAGAATTGAAGCTTTCTTT. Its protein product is CASSRAQRRIEAFF.

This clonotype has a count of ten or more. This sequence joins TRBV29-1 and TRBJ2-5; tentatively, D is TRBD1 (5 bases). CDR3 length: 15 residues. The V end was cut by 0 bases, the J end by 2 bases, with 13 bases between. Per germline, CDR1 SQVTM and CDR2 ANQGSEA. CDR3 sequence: CSVEDRQQGQETQYF. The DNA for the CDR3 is TGCAGCGTTGAAGACAGACAGCAGGGACAAGAGACCCAGTACTTC.

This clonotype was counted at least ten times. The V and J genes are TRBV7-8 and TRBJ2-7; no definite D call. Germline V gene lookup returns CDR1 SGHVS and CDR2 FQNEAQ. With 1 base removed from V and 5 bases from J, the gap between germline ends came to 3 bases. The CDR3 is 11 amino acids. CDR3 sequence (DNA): TGTGCCAGCAGCTTAGACCACGAGCAGTACTTC. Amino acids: CASSLDHEQYF.

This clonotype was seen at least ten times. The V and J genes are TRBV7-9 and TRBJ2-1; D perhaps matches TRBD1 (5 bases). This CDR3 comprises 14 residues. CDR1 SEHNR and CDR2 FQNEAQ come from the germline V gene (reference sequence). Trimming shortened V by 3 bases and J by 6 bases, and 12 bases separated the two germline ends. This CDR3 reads CASSLVGQSNEQFF. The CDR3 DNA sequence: TGTGCCAGCAGCTTGGTAGGACAATCCAATGAGCAGTTCTTC.

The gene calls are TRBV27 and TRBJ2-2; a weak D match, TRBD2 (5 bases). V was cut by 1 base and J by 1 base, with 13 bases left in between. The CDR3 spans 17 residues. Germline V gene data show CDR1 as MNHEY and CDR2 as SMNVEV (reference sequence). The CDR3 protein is CASSLYEATKNTGELFF. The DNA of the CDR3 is TGTGCCAGCAGTTTATACGAGGCGACTAAGAACACCGGGGAGCTGTTTTTT.

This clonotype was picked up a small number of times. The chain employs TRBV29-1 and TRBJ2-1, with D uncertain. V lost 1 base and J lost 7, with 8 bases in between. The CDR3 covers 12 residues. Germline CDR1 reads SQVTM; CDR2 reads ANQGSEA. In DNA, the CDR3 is TGCAGCGTTGAAGTCGAGGCTAATGAGCAGTTCTTC. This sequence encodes CSVEVEANEQFF.

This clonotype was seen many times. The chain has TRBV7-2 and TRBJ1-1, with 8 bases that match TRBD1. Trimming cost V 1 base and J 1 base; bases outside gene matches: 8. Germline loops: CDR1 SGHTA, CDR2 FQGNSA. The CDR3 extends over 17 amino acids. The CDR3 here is CASSLGQGHFWNTEAFF. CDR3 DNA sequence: TGTGCCAGCAGCTTAGGACAGGGGCATTTTTGGAACACTGAAGCTTTCTTT.

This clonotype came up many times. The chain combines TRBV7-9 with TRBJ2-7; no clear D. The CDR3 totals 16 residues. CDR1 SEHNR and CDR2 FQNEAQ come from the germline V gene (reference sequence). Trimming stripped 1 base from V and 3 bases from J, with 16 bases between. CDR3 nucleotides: TGTGCCAGCAGCTTAGTATCGGCCGAAGACGGCTACGAGCAGTACTTC. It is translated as CASSLVSAEDGYEQYF.

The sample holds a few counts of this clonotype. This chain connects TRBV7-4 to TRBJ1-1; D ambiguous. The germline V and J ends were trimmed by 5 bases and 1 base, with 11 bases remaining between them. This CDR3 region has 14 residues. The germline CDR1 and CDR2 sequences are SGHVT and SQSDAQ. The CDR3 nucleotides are TGTGCCAGCAGCCGCTTACCCGAGAACACTGAAGCTTTCTTT. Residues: CASSRLPENTEAFF.

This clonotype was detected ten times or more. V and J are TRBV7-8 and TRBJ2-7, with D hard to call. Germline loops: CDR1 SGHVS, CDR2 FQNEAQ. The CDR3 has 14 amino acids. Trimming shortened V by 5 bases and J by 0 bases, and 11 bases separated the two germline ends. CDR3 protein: CASSPGGGSYEQYF. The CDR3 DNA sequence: TGTGCCAGCAGCCCAGGCGGCGGCTCCTACGAGCAGTACTTC.

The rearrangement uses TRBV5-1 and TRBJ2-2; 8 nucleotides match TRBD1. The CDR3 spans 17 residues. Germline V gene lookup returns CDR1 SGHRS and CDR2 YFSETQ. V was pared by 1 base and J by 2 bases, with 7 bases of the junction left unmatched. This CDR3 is CASSLQGAILNTGELFF. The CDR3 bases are TGCGCCAGCAGCTTGCAGGGGGCGATTCTAAACACCGGGGAGCTGTTTTTT.

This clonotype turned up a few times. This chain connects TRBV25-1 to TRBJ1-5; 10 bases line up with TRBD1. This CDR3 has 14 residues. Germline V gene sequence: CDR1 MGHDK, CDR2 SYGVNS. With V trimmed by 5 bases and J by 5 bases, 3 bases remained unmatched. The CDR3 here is CASSSGQGYQPQHF. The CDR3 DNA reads TGTGCCAGCAGTTCGGGACAGGGGTATCAGCCCCAGCATTTT.

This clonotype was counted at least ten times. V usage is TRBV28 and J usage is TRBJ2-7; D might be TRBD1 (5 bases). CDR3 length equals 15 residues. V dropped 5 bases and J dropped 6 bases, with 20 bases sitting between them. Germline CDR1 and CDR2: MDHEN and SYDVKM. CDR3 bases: TGTGCCAGCAGTCATACCTTCATTTTAGGGGTCGAGCAGTACTTC. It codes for CASSHTFILGVEQYF.

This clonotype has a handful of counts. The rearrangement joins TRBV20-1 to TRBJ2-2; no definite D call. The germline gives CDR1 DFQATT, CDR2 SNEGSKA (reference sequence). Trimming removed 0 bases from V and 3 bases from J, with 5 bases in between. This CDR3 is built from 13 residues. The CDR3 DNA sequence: TGCAGTGCTAGAGATTTCGACACCGGGGAGCTGTTTTTT. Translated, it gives CSARDFDTGELFF.

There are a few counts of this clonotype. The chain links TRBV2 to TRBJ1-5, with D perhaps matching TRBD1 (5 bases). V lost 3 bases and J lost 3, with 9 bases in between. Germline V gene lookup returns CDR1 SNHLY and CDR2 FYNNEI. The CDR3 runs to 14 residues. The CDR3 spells CASSDAGTNQPQHF. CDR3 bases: TGTGCCAGCAGTGATGCAGGGACCAATCAGCCCCAGCATTTT.

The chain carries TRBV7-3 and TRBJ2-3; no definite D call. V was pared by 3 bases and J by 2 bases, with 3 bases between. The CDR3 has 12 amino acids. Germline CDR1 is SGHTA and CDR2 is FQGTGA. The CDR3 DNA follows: TGTGCCAGCAGCTTTTCCACAGATACGCAGTATTTT. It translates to CASSFSTDTQYF.

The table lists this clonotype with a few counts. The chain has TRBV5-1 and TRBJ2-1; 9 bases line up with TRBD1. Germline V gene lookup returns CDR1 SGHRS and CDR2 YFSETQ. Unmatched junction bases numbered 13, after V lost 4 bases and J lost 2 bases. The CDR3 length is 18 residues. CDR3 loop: CASSHYRTGAYPYNEQFF. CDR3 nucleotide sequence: TGCGCCAGCAGCCACTATAGGACAGGGGCCTACCCCTACAATGAGCAGTTCTTC.

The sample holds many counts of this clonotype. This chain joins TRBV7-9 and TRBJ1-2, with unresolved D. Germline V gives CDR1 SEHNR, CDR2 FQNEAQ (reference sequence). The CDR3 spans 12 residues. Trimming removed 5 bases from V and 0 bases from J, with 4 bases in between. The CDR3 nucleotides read TGTGCCAGCAGCCCAGCTAACTATGGCTACACCTTC. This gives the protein CASSPANYGYTF.

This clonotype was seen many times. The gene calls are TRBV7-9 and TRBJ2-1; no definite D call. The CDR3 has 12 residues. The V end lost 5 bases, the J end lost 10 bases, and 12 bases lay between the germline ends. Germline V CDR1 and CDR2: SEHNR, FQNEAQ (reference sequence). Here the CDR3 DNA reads TGTGCCAGCAGCCCCACGACATTCGAGCAGTTCTTC. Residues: CASSPTTFEQFF.

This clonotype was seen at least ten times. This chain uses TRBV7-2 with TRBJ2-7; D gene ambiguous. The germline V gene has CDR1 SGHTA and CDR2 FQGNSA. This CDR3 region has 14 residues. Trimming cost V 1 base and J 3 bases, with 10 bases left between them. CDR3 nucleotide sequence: TGTGCCAGCAGCTTAGAAATCGTCAACTACGAGCAGTACTTC. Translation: CASSLEIVNYEQYF.

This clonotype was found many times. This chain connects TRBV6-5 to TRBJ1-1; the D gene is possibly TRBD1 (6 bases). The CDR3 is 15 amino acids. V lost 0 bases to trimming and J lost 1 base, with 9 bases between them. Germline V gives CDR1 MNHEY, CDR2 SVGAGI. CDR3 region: CASSYSSTGNTEAFF. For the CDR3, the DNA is TGTGCCAGCAGTTACTCCTCGACAGGGAACACTGAAGCTTTCTTT.

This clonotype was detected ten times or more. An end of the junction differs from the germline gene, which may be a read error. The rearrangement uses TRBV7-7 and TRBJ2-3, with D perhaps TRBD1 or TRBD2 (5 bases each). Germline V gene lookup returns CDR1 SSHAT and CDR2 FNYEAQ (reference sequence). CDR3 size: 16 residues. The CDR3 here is CASSRSTGRGIDTQYF. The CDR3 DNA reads TGTGCTAGCAGCCGGTCTACAGGTAGAGGGATAGATACGCAGTATTTT.

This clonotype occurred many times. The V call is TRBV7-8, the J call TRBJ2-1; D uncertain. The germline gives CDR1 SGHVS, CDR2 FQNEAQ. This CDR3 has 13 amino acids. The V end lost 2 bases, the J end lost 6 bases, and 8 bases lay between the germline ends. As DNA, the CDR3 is TGTGCCAGCAGCTTAAATCTCGGCAATGAGCAGTTCTTC. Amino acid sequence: CASSLNLGNEQFF.

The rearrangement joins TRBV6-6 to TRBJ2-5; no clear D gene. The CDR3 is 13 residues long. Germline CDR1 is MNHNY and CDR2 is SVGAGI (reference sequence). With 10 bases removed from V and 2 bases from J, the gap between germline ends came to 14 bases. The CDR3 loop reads CATTTVTQETQYF. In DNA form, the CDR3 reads TGTGCCACGACCACGGTGACTCAAGAGACCCAGTACTTC.

This chain's CDR3 is CSARDSLNYGYTF. The CDR3 DNA sequence: TGCAGTGCTAGAGACAGCCTTAACTATGGCTACACCTTC. V and J are TRBV20-1 and TRBJ1-2; D is unresolved. V lost 0 bases to trimming and J lost 1 base, with 6 bases between them. This CDR3 contains 13 residues. In germline, CDR1 is DFQATT, CDR2 SNEGSKA (reference sequence).

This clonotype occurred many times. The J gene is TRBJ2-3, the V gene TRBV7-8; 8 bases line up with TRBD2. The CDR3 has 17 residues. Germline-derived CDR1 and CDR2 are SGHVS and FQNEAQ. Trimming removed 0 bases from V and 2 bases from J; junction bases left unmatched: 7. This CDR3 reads CASSLAASGGITDTQYF. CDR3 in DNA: TGTGCCAGCAGCTTAGCTGCCAGCGGGGGAATCACAGATACGCAGTATTTT.

The CDR3 loop is CASSDGPTSLGYTF. CDR3 nucleotide sequence: TGTGCCAGCAGTGACGGGCCCACGTCTCTAGGCTACACCTTC. The chain joins TRBV2 to TRBJ1-2; no clear D gene. V gave up 3 bases and J gave up 8 bases, with 16 bases separating them. This CDR3 is 14 amino acids long. The germline V gene has CDR1 SNHLY and CDR2 FYNNEI.

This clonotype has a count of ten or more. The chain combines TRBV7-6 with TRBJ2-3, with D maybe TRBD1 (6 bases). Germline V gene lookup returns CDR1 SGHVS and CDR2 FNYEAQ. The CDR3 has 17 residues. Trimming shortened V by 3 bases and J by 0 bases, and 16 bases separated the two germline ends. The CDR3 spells CASSFRPGQPSTDTQYF. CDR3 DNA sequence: TGTGCCAGCAGCTTCAGACCGGGACAACCTAGCACAGATACGCAGTATTTT. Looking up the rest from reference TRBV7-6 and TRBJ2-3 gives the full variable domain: GAGVSQSPRYKVTKRGQDVALRCDPISGHVSLYWYRQALGQGPEFLTYFNYEAQQDKSGLPNDRFSAERPEGSISTLTIQRTEQRDSAMYRCASSFRPGQPSTDTQYFGPGTRLTVL.

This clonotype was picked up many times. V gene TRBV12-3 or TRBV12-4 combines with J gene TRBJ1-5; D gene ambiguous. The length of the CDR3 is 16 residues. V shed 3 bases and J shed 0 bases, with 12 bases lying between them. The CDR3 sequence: CASSFGSPHSNQPQHF. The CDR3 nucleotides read TGTGCCAGCAGTTTTGGGTCTCCCCATAGCAATCAGCCCCAGCATTTT.

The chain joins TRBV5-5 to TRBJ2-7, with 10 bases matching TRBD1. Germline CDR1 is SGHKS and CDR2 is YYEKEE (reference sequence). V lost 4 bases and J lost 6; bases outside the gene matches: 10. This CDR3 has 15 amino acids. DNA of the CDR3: TGTGCCAGCAGCACCCCTAGGACAGGGGGTAGCGAGCAGTACTTC. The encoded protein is CASSTPRTGGSEQYF. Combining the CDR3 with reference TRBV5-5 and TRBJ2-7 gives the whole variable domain DAGVTQSPTHLIKTRGQQVTLRCSPISGHKSVSWYQQVLGQGPQFIFQYYEKEERGRGNFPDRFSARQFPNYSSELNVNALLLGDSALYLCASSTPRTGGSEQYFGPGTRLTVT.

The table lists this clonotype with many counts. As DNA, the CDR3 is TGTGCCAGCAGCTTGTTTGCCTACAATGAGCAGTTCTTC. It codes for CASSLFAYNEQFF. This chain connects TRBV5-5 to TRBJ2-1; no definite D call. V lost 1 base and J 2 bases, leaving 4 bases between the germline ends. The germline CDR1 and CDR2 sequences are SGHKS and YYEKEE (reference sequence). The CDR3 contains 13 residues.